These 19 T cell receptor beta chains originate from one sample sequenced in a study of T cell changes during pregnancy in multiple sclerosis. Using immunoSEQ multiplex PCR, the repertoire was profiled, and TCRdb retains in-frame clones only, with some absent. The sample includes 30,000 or so clones, over 75% of them seen just once. Material: CD8+ T cells from peripheral blood mononuclear cells, obtained after pregnancy. These receptors all come from a female donor with multiple sclerosis, enrolled in a pregnancy study.

The chain joins TRBV27 to TRBJ1-1; TRBD1 matches at 11 bases. The trim removed 8 bases at V and 5 bases at J, leaving 7 bases unmatched. The CDR3 is 14 residues long. Per germline, CDR1 MNHEY and CDR2 SMNVEV (reference sequence). The CDR3 region is CASGPGQGVTEAFF. The CDR3, as DNA: TGTGCCAGCGGTCCGGGACAGGGGGTTACTGAAGCTTTCTTT.

This rearrangement joins TRBV23-1 to TRBJ2-2; 13 bases agree with TRBD2. TRBV23-1 is sorted into the ORF group, with uncertain function. CDR3 length equals 18 residues. Germline trimming cut 4 bases from V and 3 bases from J; bases unmatched to any gene: 8. The chain's CDR3 is CASSRRLAGGSDTGELFF. The CDR3 bases are TGCGCCAGCAGTCGGAGACTAGCGGGGGGCTCCGACACCGGGGAGCTGTTTTTT.

The chain links TRBV6-6 to TRBJ2-7; D perhaps matches TRBD2 (5 bases). The CDR3 runs to 12 residues. Germline V lookup: CDR1 MNHNY, CDR2 SVGAGI (reference sequence). Trimming shortened V by 5 bases and J by 7 bases, and 12 bases separated the two germline ends. The CDR3 bases are TGTGCCAGCAGTCATGGGCCGGGGGAGCAGTACTTC. This gives the protein CASSHGPGEQYF.

The V gene is TRBV5-4, the J gene TRBJ1-2; maybe TRBD1 (6 bases). CDR3 length: 15 residues. Germline V gene lookup returns CDR1 SGHNT and CDR2 YYREEE (reference sequence). V was clipped by 3 bases and J by 4 bases, with 16 bases between them. CDR3 in amino acids: CASSWDKDLLYGYTF. CDR3 sequence (DNA): TGTGCCAGCAGCTGGGACAAGGACCTCCTCTATGGCTACACCTTC.

This CDR3 is CASSYIGTDDYQETQYF. The CDR3 DNA sequence: TGTGCCAGCAGCTATATCGGGACAGACGACTACCAAGAGACCCAGTACTTC. V is TRBV27 and J is TRBJ2-5; 7 bases are a match to TRBD1. The germline gives CDR1 MNHEY, CDR2 SMNVEV (reference sequence). The CDR3 sequence is 17 residues long. The V segment lost 6 bases and the J segment 0 bases; nucleotides outside the gene matches: 13.

The CDR3 is CASSRVRGLEQYF. The DNA for the CDR3 is TGCGCCAGCAGCCGGGTACGGGGGTTAGAGCAGTACTTC. The gene calls are TRBV4-3 and TRBJ2-7, with D possibly TRBD2 on 6 matching bases. The V end was cut by 4 bases, the J end by 7 bases, with 14 bases between. CDR1 LGHNA and CDR2 YSLEER come from the germline V gene. This CDR3 contains 13 residues.

J is TRBJ2-2 and V is TRBV10-1; tentative D call: TRBD1 (5 bases). The CDR3 has 14 residues. V was cut by 7 bases and J by 0 bases, with 9 bases left in between. Per germline, CDR1 WNHNN and CDR2 SYGVQD (reference sequence). CDR3 in amino acids: CASKDTTNTGELFF. DNA of the CDR3: TGCGCCAGCAAGGACACTACGAACACCGGGGAGCTGTTTTTT.

This rearrangement joins TRBV7-3 to TRBJ2-5; TRBD1 agrees at 10 bases. This CDR3 has 15 residues. Germline V gives CDR1 SGHTA, CDR2 FQGTGA. J was trimmed by 2 bases and V by 4 bases; bases with no gene match: 4. For the CDR3, the DNA is TGTGCCAGCAGCTGGACAGGGGGAATTCAAGAGACCCAGTACTTC. Amino acids: CASSWTGGIQETQYF. Full variable domain (missing parts from reference TRBV7-3 and TRBJ2-5): GAGVSQTPSNKVTEKGKYVELRCDPISGHTALYWYRQSLGQGPEFLIYFQGTGAADDSGLPNDRFFAVRPEGSVSTLKIQRTERGDSAVYLCASSWTGGIQETQYFGPGTRLLVL.

V usage is TRBV30 and J usage is TRBJ2-7; 7 bases match TRBD1. With 2 bases clipped from V and 0 bases from J, the junction kept 13 bases outside the gene matches. The CDR3 has 17 residues. Germline CDR1 reads GTSNPN; CDR2 reads SVGIG (reference sequence). The CDR3 protein is CAWSRPGTALFSYEQYF. The CDR3 DNA follows: TGTGCCTGGAGTCGTCCCGGGACAGCCCTCTTCTCCTACGAGCAGTACTTC.

The chain is built from TRBV6-1 and TRBJ2-6; D not certain. Germline CDR1 and CDR2: MNHNS and SASEGT. The germline V and J ends were trimmed by 4 bases and 1 base, with 8 bases remaining between them. The CDR3 has 15 residues. The CDR3 nucleotides are TGTGCCAGCAGTGCCCAGAAATCTGGGGCCAACGTCCTGACTTTC. This sequence encodes CASSAQKSGANVLTF.

This clone appeared a single time. The rearrangement links TRBV13 to TRBJ2-5, with 11 bases identical to TRBD2. The germline V gene encodes CDR1 PRHDT and CDR2 FYEKMQ (reference sequence). The CDR3 has 16 amino acids. Germline trimming cut 2 bases from V and 2 bases from J; bases unmatched to any gene: 4. CDR3 sequence reads: CASSLLAGGPQETQYF. In DNA, the CDR3 is TGTGCCAGCAGCTTACTAGCGGGGGGCCCTCAAGAGACCCAGTACTTC.

V is TRBV28 and J is TRBJ2-3, with 9 bases aligning to TRBD2. The CDR3 extends over 15 amino acids. V was pared by 3 bases and J by 6 bases, with 7 bases of the junction left unmatched. The germline V gene has CDR1 MDHEN and CDR2 SYDVKM. The CDR3 region has the DNA TGTGCCAGCAGTTTGGGCGGGGGGGGCTCCGATACGCAGTATTTT. Translated, it gives CASSLGGGGSDTQYF.

This clone is labeled as medium-sized. V is TRBV4-3 and J is TRBJ2-4; TRBD1 is a possible D gene (6 bases). CDR3 size: 14 residues. V was pared by 4 bases and J by 6 bases, with 13 bases between. Germline V gives CDR1 LGHNA, CDR2 YSLEER. CDR3 DNA: TGCGCCAGCAGCCTGGGACATGAGCCAAACATTCAGTACTTC. Translating it yields CASSLGHEPNIQYF.

CDR3 in DNA: TGTGCCTGGGAGGCAGGGGGCGAGACCCAGTACTTC. As protein: CAWEAGGETQYF. This chain uses TRBV30 with TRBJ2-5; 8 bases are shared with TRBD1. Germline V gene sequence: CDR1 GTSNPN, CDR2 SVGIG (reference sequence). Trimming took 5 bases from V and 5 from J; bases not matched to a gene: 4. The CDR3 spans 12 residues. Combining the CDR3 with reference TRBV30 and TRBJ2-5 gives the whole variable domain SQTIHQWPATLVQPVGSPLSLECTVEGTSNPNLYWYRQAAGRGLQLLFYSVGIGQISSEVPQNLSASRPQDRQFILSSKKLLLSDSGFYLCAWEAGGETQYFGPGTRLLVL.

This chain connects TRBV6-4 to TRBJ2-2, with 9 positions matching TRBD2. Germline V gene data show CDR1 as MRHNA and CDR2 as SNTAGT. The trim removed 3 bases at V and 4 bases at J, leaving 3 bases unmatched. This CDR3 has 15 residues. The CDR3, as DNA: TGTGCCAGCAGTGAGGCTAGCGGGGTCACCGGGGAGCTGTTTTTT. Amino acids: CASSEASGVTGELFF.

V and J are TRBV6-6 and TRBJ2-5, with 10 bases lining up with TRBD1. Germline CDR1 MNHNY, CDR2 SVGAGI (reference sequence). Trimming at V came to 6 bases and at J to 4 bases, leaving 2 bases not matched to a gene. This CDR3 comprises 13 residues. The CDR3 DNA reads TGTGCCAGCAGGGACAGGGGGAGAGAGACCCAGTACTTC. The encoded protein is CASRDRGRETQYF.

The rearrangement links TRBV2 to TRBJ1-2; possible D gene TRBD1, 6 bases. Germline V gene lookup returns CDR1 SNHLY and CDR2 FYNNEI. V was trimmed by 3 bases and J by 8 bases, leaving 16 bases between them. This CDR3 is built from 14 residues. CDR3: CASSDRQVIMGYTF. The CDR3 DNA reads TGTGCCAGCAGTGACCGACAGGTTATAATGGGCTACACCTTC.

The chain uses TRBV6-1 and TRBJ1-1, with D perhaps TRBD1 (5 bases). The CDR3 totals 13 residues. Germline CDR1 MNHNS, CDR2 SASEGT. V dropped 7 bases and J dropped 1 base, with 10 bases sitting between them. This CDR3 is CASTEQENTEAFF. The DNA for the CDR3 is TGTGCCAGCACCGAACAGGAGAACACTGAAGCTTTCTTT.

This chain links TRBV15 with TRBJ1-4; D unresolved. The germline V gene has CDR1 LNHNV and CDR2 YYDKDF (reference sequence). V was clipped by 4 bases and J by 10 bases, with 16 bases between them. This CDR3 comprises 14 residues. CDR3 in amino acids: CATSNPTPAGKLFF. The CDR3 DNA sequence: TGTGCCACCAGCAATCCGACCCCCGCGGGAAAACTGTTTTTT.